This T cell receptor (beta chain) was captured by sequencing in a study of a mutant IDH1 vaccine in newly diagnosed glioma. Looking at the study overall: Patients, over weeks 1, 3, 5, 7, 11, 15, 19 and 23, received a total of eight vaccinations.

Documented time point: week 23, last vaccination. All doses held 300 ug of mutant IDH1 20-mer peptide, with topical imiquimod. This clone was detected once. Its antigen is unidentified. This table comes from immunoSEQ multiplex PCR, and its TCRdb copy is limited to in-frame clones, with some not included. Of over 45,000 clones listed, roughly 80% were seen once; the top ten hold 6.2%. Germline V gene data show CDR1 as MNHEY and CDR2 as SMNVEV (reference sequence). The CDR3 sequence is 15 residues long. J lost 7 bases, V lost 4 bases, and 7 bases had no gene match. This chain uses TRBV27 with TRBJ1-4; 9 nucleotides align to TRBD1. The sequencing here drew on PBMCs, taken from a glioma patient whose treatment included an IDH1 peptide vaccine. This TCR derives from a man aged 40-49 years with glioma. In DNA, the CDR3 is TGTGCCAGCAGTTCCCCTTTGGGACAGGGTGAAAAACTGTTTTTT. Its protein product is CASSSPLGQGEKLFF.